One and the same sample provided the 32 T cell receptor beta chains below, sequenced in a study of tumor and adjacent non-tumor tissue in lung cancer. This sample's RNA came from whole unsorted tissue. Three rounds of nested PCR, following a modified ARM-PCR protocol, produced the TCRbeta library. Via MiXCR, TCRdb re-called the multiplex PCR reads, giving one row per CDR3 protein. This table holds approximately 140,000 distinct CDR3 sequences, around 66% found once. The sample comprised lung tumor tissue. The receptors were sampled from a man in his sixties with small cell lung cancer.

In its sample, this clonotype was seen once. As DNA, the CDR3 is TGTGCCAGCAGTGCCCGGGGAGGGAACTATGGCTACACCTTC. Encoded protein: CASSARGGNYGYTF. The chain combines TRBV6-1 with TRBJ1-2; D remains unclear. Germline lookup yields CDR1 MNHNS and CDR2 SASEGT. Trimming left V 4 bases short and J 2 bases short, with 11 bases between. The CDR3 contains 14 residues.

The sample holds a few counts of this clonotype. The V call is TRBV6-6, the J call TRBJ1-5; a weak D match, TRBD1 (5 bases). Germline V gene data show CDR1 as MNHNY and CDR2 as SVGAGI (reference sequence). The CDR3 is 15 residues long. Trimming took off 6 bases at V and 1 base at J, with 13 bases between the two ends. DNA of the CDR3: TGTGCCAGCAGCGCTACACGGGGGAGCAATCAGCCCCAGCATTTT. This encodes CASSATRGSNQPQHF.

A remark on this clonotype: At one end, the junction sequence differs from germline, possibly due to a read error. The chain links TRBV12-3 or TRBV12-4 to TRBJ2-1; possible D gene TRBD2, 6 bases. The CDR3 spans 16 residues. CDR3 loop: CVSCLLAGRNYNEQFF. The DNA of the CDR3 is TGTGTCAGCTGTTTACTGGCGGGACGGAATTACAATGAGCAGTTCTTC.

With respect to this clonotype: It may be a read error: a sequence one base away is much more abundant. This chain joins TRBV6-5 and TRBJ2-1, with 9 positions matching TRBD2. Looked up from germline, CDR1 is MNHEY and CDR2 is SVGAGI. CDR3 length: 17 residues. J was trimmed by 8 bases and V by 6 bases; bases with no gene match: 17. CDR3 nucleotide sequence: TGTGCCAGCAGCCTACGGCCTTCGGCTAGCGGGATCCATGAGCAGTTCTTC. Protein sequence: CASSLRPSASGIHEQFF.

On this clonotype itself: One end of the junction is discordant with germline, which a read error may explain. The V and J genes are TRBV6-1 and TRBJ2-1, with 7 bases aligning to TRBD2. Germline values: CDR1 MNHNS, CDR2 SASEGT. This CDR3 has 16 amino acids. This CDR3 is CASSPLADNSYNEQLF. Here the CDR3 DNA reads TGTGCCAGCAGCCCGCTAGCGGACAACTCCTACAATGAGCAGCTCTTC.

There are a few counts of this clonotype. At one end the junction does not follow the germline gene, possibly because of a read error. V is TRBV11-3 and J is TRBJ2-7, with 8 bases identical to TRBD1. The CDR3 is 17 residues long. Germline CDR1 reads SGHNT; CDR2 reads YENEEA. CDR3 DNA sequence: TGTGCCAGCAGGTTAGGGGGACAGGACGCTTCCTCCTACGAGCAGTACTTC. Translated, it gives CASRLGGQDASSYEQYF.

Worth noting for this clonotype: The junction shows a germline mismatch at one end, possibly a read error. The chain employs TRBV29-1 and TRBJ2-2, with 10 bases aligning to TRBD1. The CDR3 sequence is 14 residues long. Germline CDR1 is SQVTM and CDR2 is ANQGSEA. This CDR3 reads CSVRTGGVTWELFF. CDR3 coding DNA: TGCAGCGTACGGACAGGGGGGGTCACCTGGGAGCTGTTTTTT.

Notes on this clonotype: Since a much larger clone is just one base distant, this may be a read error. The CDR3 loop is CASSSDRGVQLQHF. In nucleotides, the CDR3 is TGTGCCAGCAGTTCGGACAGGGGGGTTCAGCTCCAGCATTTT. The rearrangement links TRBV6-6 to TRBJ1-5, with TRBD1 identical over 10 bases. Looked up from germline, CDR1 is MNHNY and CDR2 is SVGAGI (reference sequence). This CDR3 spans 14 amino acids.

As for this clonotype: At one of its ends the junction is not consistent with the germline gene, which may arise from a read error. V is TRBV5-1 and J is TRBJ1-1, with D perhaps matching TRBD1 (5 bases). The CDR3 extends over 15 amino acids. Looked up from germline, CDR1 is SGHRS and CDR2 is YFSETQ. The CDR3 DNA is TGCGCCAGCAGCCCGCTGGTGAGGGCGGACACTGGAGCTTTCTTT. Protein sequence: CASSPLVRADTGAFF.

This clonotype occurred once. Its ends do not fully match the called genes, so a read error is possible. The genes are TRBV6-5 and TRBJ2-1; D gene ambiguous. The CDR3 runs 11 residues. Germline V gene sequence: CDR1 MNHEY, CDR2 SVGAGI. CDR3 in amino acids: CAGRRENERFF. The CDR3 region has the DNA TGTGCCGGCAGGCGCGAAAATGAGCGGTTCTTC.

Note on this clonotype: A much larger clone differs from this one at a single base, so this may be a read error. The J gene is TRBJ1-2, the V gene TRBV20-1; 7 bases fit TRBD1. J was trimmed by 2 bases and V by 1 base; bases with no gene match: 16. The germline V gene encodes CDR1 DFQATT and CDR2 SNEGSKA (reference sequence). The CDR3 runs 18 residues. CDR3: CSARGPSGMTGINYGYTF. CDR3 sequence (DNA): TGCAGTGCTAGAGGCCCCTCTGGCATGACAGGGATCAACTATGGCTACACCTTC.

Many counts were recorded for this clonotype. The rearrangement links TRBV12-3 or TRBV12-4 to TRBJ2-7; D remains unclear. The CDR3 runs to 13 residues. The V gene lost 4 bases and the J gene lost 3 bases, with 10 bases spanning the gap. CDR3 DNA: TGTGCCAGCAGTTCGAAACACCGCTACGAGCAGTACTTC. Protein sequence: CASSSKHRYEQYF.

This clonotype was recorded once. This chain's CDR3 is CSTREEAHSGYTF. CDR3 coding DNA: TGCAGTACCAGAGAGGAGGCGCACAGTGGCTACACCTTC. This chain joins TRBV20-1 and TRBJ1-2; D is ambiguous. V was shortened by 8 bases and J by 7 bases, with 20 bases between the two germline ends. Germline lookup yields CDR1 DFQATT and CDR2 SNEGSKA (reference sequence). The CDR3 is made up of 13 amino acids.

This clonotype turned up a few times. This chain joins TRBV4-1 and TRBJ1-1; the D is unclear. Germline V CDR1 and CDR2: MGHRA, YSYEKL. This CDR3 comprises 11 residues. Trimming shortened V by 1 base and J by 11 bases, and 8 bases separated the two germline ends. The chain's CDR3 is CASSQGIGAFF. The CDR3 DNA sequence: TGCGCCAGCAGCCAAGGTATCGGGGCTTTCTTT.

A word on this clonotype: Compared with germline, one end of the junction differs, possibly owing to a read error. This chain connects TRBV10-1 to TRBJ2-2; either TRBD1 or TRBD2 may fit D (5 bases each). CDR1 is WNHNN, CDR2 SYGVQD, per germline (reference sequence). This CDR3 region has 19 residues. The CDR3 DNA is TGCGCCAGCAGGAATGAATACCGGGACCCAAATATCAACACCGGTGAGCAGTTTTTT. Protein: CASRNEYRDPNINTGEQFF.

The V and J genes are TRBV5-4 and TRBJ2-5; tentatively, D is TRBD1 (7 bases). Deletions cut 6 bases from V and 0 bases from J, with 12 bases between. This CDR3 region has 14 residues. CDR1 is SGHNT, CDR2 YYREEE, per germline (reference sequence). The CDR3 DNA is TGTGCCAGCAACCCAGGGGGGAACCAAGAGACCCAGTACTTC. Translated, it gives CASNPGGNQETQYF.

This clonotype occurred once. Germline is not matched at one junction end, which may reflect a read error. This rearrangement joins TRBV11-1 to TRBJ1-2, with a tentative D call TRBD1 (5 bases). This CDR3 is built from 13 residues. Looked up from germline, CDR1 is SGHAT and CDR2 is FQDESV (reference sequence). The CDR3 loop reads CANSLRDANGCTF. The CDR3 region has the DNA TGTGCCAACAGCCTCAGGGACGCGAATGGGTGCACCTTC.

Worth noting for this clonotype: The junction departs from the called germline gene at one end, perhaps through a read error. The chain is built from TRBV5-4 and TRBJ2-5, with TRBD2 matching 8 bases. The CDR3 extends over 16 amino acids. In germline, CDR1 is SGHNT, CDR2 YYREEE (reference sequence). The CDR3 DNA reads TGTGCCAGCAGCTTGGATGCAGCGGGAGAGGGAGAGACCAAGTACTTC. Protein sequence: CASSLDAAGEGETKYF.

This clonotype has only a few counts. This chain uses TRBV29-1 with TRBJ2-2, with a possible D match to TRBD1 (5 bases). The germline V and J ends were trimmed by 6 bases and 3 bases, with 8 bases remaining between them. Germline loops: CDR1 SQVTM, CDR2 ANQGSEA. CDR3 length equals 12 residues. CDR3 protein: CSVSGYTGELFF. The CDR3 DNA reads as TGCAGCGTATCAGGGTACACCGGGGAGCTGTTTTTT.

Concerning this clonotype: One junction end disagrees with the germline gene, perhaps due to a read error. The chain joins TRBV29-1 to TRBJ2-1, with D uncertain. Germline CDR1 reads SQVTM; CDR2 reads ANQGSEA. This CDR3 is 11 amino acids long. The CDR3 spells CNVERVGPRLF. DNA of the CDR3: TGCAACGTTGAAAGGGTCGGGCCACGGTTATTC.

As concerns this clonotype: This likely comes from a read error, as the CDR3 has no conserved phenylalanine or tryptophan at its end. It is unclear where the CDR3 begins or ends on the DNA, so no DNA is shown, and the CDR3 is as TCRdb lists it. The chain has TRBV11-2 and TRBJ2-7; the table assigns TRBD2, which was not confirmed against the DNA. Both ends counted, the CDR3 spans 13 residues. From germline, CDR1 is SGHAT and CDR2 FQNNGV. CDR3 residues: CVSSLTDYHEQYA.

The V gene is TRBV20-1, the J gene TRBJ2-7; D is perhaps TRBD2 (6 bases). V lost 4 bases and J 6 bases, leaving 13 bases between the germline ends. The CDR3 covers 12 residues. Per the germline V gene, CDR1 is DFQATT and CDR2 is SNEGSKA (reference sequence). Here the CDR3 reads CSATTSFFEQYV. The CDR3 DNA reads TGCAGTGCTACTACTAGCTTCTTCGAGCAGTACGTC.

The chain recombines TRBV12-3 or TRBV12-4 with TRBJ2-3, with TRBD2 matching over 8 bases. Trimming removed 6 bases from V and 0 bases from J; junction bases left unmatched: 17. This CDR3 is built from 19 residues. The DNA of the CDR3 is TGTGCCAGCAGCCTGGGGCGGGAGGCCTTGAGGCTCAGCACAGATACGCAGTATTTT. Protein product: CASSLGREALRLSTDTQYF.

About this clonotype itself: A much larger clone lies a single base off, so this may be a read error. The chain links TRBV14 to TRBJ2-1; TRBD2 agrees at 10 bases. The CDR3 consists of 17 residues. The V gene's germline CDR1 is SGHDN and CDR2 FVKESK. Trimming removed 1 base from V and 4 bases from J; junction bases left unmatched: 7. CDR3 sequence (DNA): TGTGCCAGCAGCCAAGTAGGCGGGACTAGCGATTACAATGAGCAGTTCTTC. It codes for CASSQVGGTSDYNEQFF.

V usage is TRBV6-1 and J usage is TRBJ1-6; D uncertain. Germline CDR1 is MNHNS and CDR2 is SASEGT. This CDR3 is 12 amino acids long. Trimming left V 7 bases short and J 13 bases short, with 14 bases between. CDR3 residues: CASKIDRRPLHF. CDR3 in DNA: TGTGCCAGCAAGATCGATCGCCGGCCCCTCCACTTT.

The chain links TRBV29-1 to TRBJ1-2; possible D gene TRBD1, 5 bases. This CDR3 has 14 amino acids. V dropped 8 bases and J dropped 2 bases, with 18 bases sitting between them. Germline V gene sequence: CDR1 SQVTM, CDR2 ANQGSEA. The CDR3 is CSIFAGQQNYGYTF. The CDR3 DNA sequence: TGCAGCATTTTCGCTGGACAACAAAACTATGGCTACACCTTC.

About this clonotype: Germline is not matched at one junction end, which may reflect a read error. The chain is built from TRBV6-5 and TRBJ1-4, with TRBD1 matching 9 bases. The germline CDR1 and CDR2 sequences are MNHEY and SVGAGI. This CDR3 is built from 15 residues. CDR3 residues: CVSSRWGQGDEKLFF. The CDR3 DNA reads as TGTGTCAGCAGCAGGTGGGGACAGGGAGATGAAAAACTGTTTTTT.

In DNA, the CDR3 is TGTGCCAGCAGTTTCCCGGGACAGCGACTAGAGACTGAAGCTTTCTTT. Amino acids: CASSFPGQRLETEAFF. This chain uses TRBV28 with TRBJ1-1; 7 bases agree with TRBD1. The CDR3 is 16 amino acids. Per the germline V gene, CDR1 is MDHEN and CDR2 is SYDVKM. The ends lost 3 bases at V and 5 bases at J; junction bases unmatched: 12.

This clonotype was observed many times. This chain connects TRBV29-1 to TRBJ2-5; D possibly uses TRBD1 or TRBD2 (6 bases each). The germline V and J ends were trimmed by 6 bases and 9 bases, with 17 bases remaining between them. In germline, CDR1 is SQVTM, CDR2 ANQGSEA. This CDR3 region has 12 residues. This CDR3 is CSVKQVGGPQYF. As DNA, the CDR3 is TGCAGCGTGAAACAGGTTGGGGGGCCCCAGTACTTC.

As for this clonotype: The junction differs from germline at one of its ends, possibly a read error. The rearrangement uses TRBV6-5 and TRBJ2-3; a weak D match, TRBD2 (7 bases). CDR3 size: 14 residues. The germline CDR1 and CDR2 sequences are MNHEY and SVGAGI. Written as DNA, the CDR3 is TGTGTCAGCAGTCCTAGGGGGGGCGGCGATACGCAGTATTTT. Protein product: CVSSPRGGGDTQYF.

The chain uses TRBV20-1 and TRBJ1-1; 7 bases line up with TRBD1. CDR3 size: 14 residues. Per the germline V gene, CDR1 is DFQATT and CDR2 is SNEGSKA (reference sequence). V was pared by 3 bases and J by 5 bases, with 9 bases of the junction left unmatched. DNA for the CDR3: TGCAGTGCTAGTATACAGGGGCCGGATACTGAAGCTTTCTTT. Translated, it gives CSASIQGPDTEAFF.

As for this clonotype: The CDR3 does not close with the conserved phenylalanine or tryptophan, likely indicating a read error. The rearrangement links TRBV10-3 to TRBJ2-5; 7 bases line up with TRBD2. This CDR3 has 15 amino acids. V lost 10 bases, J lost 5 bases, and 16 bases stayed unmatched. Looked up from germline, CDR1 is ENHRY and CDR2 is SYGVKD. CDR3 region: CASHGLVGGVETQYY. The CDR3 DNA follows: TGTGCCAGCCACGGACTAGTGGGGGGGGTCGAGACCCAGTACTAC.